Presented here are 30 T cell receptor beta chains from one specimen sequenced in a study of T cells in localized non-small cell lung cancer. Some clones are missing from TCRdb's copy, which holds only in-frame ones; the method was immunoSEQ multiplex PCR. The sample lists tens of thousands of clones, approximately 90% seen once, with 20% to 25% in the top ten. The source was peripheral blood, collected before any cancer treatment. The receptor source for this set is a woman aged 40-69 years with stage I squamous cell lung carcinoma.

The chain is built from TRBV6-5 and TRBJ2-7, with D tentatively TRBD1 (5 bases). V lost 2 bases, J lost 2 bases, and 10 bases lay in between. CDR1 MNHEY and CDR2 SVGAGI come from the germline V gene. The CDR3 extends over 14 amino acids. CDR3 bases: TGTGCCAGCAGTTACGACAGCTCCACCTACGAGCAGTACTTC. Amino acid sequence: CASSYDSSTYEQYF.

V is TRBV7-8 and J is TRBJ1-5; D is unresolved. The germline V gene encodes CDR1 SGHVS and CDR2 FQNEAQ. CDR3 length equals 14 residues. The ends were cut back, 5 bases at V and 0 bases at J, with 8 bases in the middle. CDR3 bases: TGTGCCAGCAGCCCTTTAAATAGCAATCAGCCCCAGCATTTT. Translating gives CASSPLNSNQPQHF.

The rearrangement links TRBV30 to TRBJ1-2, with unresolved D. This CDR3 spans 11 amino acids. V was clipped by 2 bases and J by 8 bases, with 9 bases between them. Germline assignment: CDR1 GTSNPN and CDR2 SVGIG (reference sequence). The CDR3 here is CAWSSRRGYTF. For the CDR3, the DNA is TGTGCCTGGAGTTCACGCCGGGGCTACACCTTC. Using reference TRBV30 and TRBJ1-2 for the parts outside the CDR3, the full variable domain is SQTIHQWPATLVQPVGSPLSLECTVEGTSNPNLYWYRQAAGRGLQLLFYSVGIGQISSEVPQNLSASRPQDRQFILSSKKLLLSDSGFYLCAWSSRRGYTFGSGTRLTVV.

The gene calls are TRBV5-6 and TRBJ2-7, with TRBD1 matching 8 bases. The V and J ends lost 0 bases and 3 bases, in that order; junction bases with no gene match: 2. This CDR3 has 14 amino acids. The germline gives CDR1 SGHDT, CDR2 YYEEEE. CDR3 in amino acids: CASSLGQGNYEQYF. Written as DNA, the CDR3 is TGTGCCAGCAGCTTGGGACAGGGGAACTACGAGCAGTACTTC.

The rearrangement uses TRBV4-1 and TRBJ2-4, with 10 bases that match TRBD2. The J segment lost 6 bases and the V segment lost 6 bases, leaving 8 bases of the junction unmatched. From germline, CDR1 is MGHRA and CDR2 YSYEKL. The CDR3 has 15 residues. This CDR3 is CASSVAGGQANIQYF. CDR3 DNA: TGCGCCAGCAGTGTAGCGGGGGGCCAGGCAAACATTCAGTACTTC.

The CDR3 sequence is CASSSRQGATQYF. As DNA, the CDR3 is TGTGCCAGCAGTTCTCGACAGGGGGCGACCCAGTACTTC. This sequence joins TRBV6-5 and TRBJ2-5; 10 bases are a match to TRBD1. CDR3 length: 13 amino acids. Germline CDR1 MNHEY, CDR2 SVGAGI. Trimming cost V 4 bases and J 7 bases; bases outside gene matches: 3.

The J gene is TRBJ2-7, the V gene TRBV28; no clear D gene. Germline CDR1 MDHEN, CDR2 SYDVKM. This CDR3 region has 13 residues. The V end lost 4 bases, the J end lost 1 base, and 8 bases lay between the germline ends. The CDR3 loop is CASSSPNSYEQYF. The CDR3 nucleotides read TGTGCCAGCAGTTCCCCGAATTCCTACGAGCAGTACTTC.

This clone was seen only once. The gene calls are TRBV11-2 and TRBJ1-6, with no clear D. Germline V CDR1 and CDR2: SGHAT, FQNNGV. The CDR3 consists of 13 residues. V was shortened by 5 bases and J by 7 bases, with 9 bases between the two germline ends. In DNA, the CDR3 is TGTGCCAGCAGCCTCGCGTACAATTCACCCCTCCACTTT. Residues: CASSLAYNSPLHF.

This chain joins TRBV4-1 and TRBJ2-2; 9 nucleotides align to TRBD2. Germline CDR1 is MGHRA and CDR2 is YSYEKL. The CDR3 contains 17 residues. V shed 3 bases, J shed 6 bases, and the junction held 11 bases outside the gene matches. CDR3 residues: CASSHNKGGGAAGELFF. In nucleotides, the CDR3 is TGCGCCAGCAGCCATAATAAGGGCGGGGGGGCCGCCGGGGAGCTGTTTTTT.

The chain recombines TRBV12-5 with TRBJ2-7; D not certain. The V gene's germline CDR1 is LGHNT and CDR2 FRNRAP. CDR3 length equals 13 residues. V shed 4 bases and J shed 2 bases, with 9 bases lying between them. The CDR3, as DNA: TGTGCTAGTGGTTGGGCGGACGCCTACGAGCAGTACTTC. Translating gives CASGWADAYEQYF.

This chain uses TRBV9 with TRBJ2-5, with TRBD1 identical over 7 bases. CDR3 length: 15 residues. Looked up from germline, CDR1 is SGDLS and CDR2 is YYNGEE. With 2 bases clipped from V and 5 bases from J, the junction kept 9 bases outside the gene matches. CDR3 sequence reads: CASSVQQGSGETQYF. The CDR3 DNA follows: TGTGCCAGCAGCGTGCAACAGGGGTCCGGGGAGACCCAGTACTTC.

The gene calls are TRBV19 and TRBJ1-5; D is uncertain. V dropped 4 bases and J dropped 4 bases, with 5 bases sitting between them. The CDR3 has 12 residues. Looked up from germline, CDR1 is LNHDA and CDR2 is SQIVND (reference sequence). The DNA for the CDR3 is TGTGCCAGTAGTAAACCGAATCAGCCCCAGCATTTT. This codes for CASSKPNQPQHF.

CDR3 protein: CASSLGDRYQETQYF. CDR3 nucleotides: TGTGCCAGCAGCTTGGGGGACAGGTATCAAGAGACCCAGTACTTC. This sequence joins TRBV7-2 and TRBJ2-5; 8 positions agree with TRBD1. This CDR3 has 15 residues. The V gene end was trimmed by 3 bases and the J gene end by 2 bases; junction bases not matched to a gene: 5. CDR1 is SGHTA, CDR2 FQGNSA, per germline.

CDR3 DNA: TGTGCCAGCAGCATGACAGGGGGGAACACCTACGAGCAGTACTTC. It yields the protein CASSMTGGNTYEQYF. This sequence joins TRBV6-5 and TRBJ2-7; 9 bases map to TRBD1. J gave up 2 bases and V 6 bases, and 8 bases lay outside the gene matches. The V gene's germline CDR1 is MNHEY and CDR2 SVGAGI. The CDR3 is 15 residues long.

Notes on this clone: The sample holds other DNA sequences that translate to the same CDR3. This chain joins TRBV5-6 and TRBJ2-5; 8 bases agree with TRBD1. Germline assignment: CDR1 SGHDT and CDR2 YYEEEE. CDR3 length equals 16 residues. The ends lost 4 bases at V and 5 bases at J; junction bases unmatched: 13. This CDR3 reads CASSLPGRTGSETQYF. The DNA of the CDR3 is TGTGCCAGCAGCCTACCGGGGAGGACAGGGAGCGAGACCCAGTACTTC.

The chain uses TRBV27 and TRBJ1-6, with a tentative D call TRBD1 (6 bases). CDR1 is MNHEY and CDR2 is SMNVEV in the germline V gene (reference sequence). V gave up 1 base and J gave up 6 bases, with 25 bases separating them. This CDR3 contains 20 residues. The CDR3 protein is CASSLYLEIIGGGVNSPLHF. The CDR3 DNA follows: TGTGCCAGCAGTTTATACCTCGAAATTATAGGGGGGGGTGTTAATTCACCCCTCCACTTT.

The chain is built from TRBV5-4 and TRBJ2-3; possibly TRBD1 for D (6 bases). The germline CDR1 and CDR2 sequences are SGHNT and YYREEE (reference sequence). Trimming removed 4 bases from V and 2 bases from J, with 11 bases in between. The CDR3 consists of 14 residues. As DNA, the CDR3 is TGTGCCAGCAGCCAAGGACAGATCACAGATACGCAGTATTTT. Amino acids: CASSQGQITDTQYF.

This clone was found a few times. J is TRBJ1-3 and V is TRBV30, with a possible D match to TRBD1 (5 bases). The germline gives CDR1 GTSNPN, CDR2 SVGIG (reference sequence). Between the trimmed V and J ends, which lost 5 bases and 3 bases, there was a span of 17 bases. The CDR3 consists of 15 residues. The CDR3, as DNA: TGTGCCTGGGTTGAGCCCGGGGGGTTTGGAAACACCATATATTTT. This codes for CAWVEPGGFGNTIYF.

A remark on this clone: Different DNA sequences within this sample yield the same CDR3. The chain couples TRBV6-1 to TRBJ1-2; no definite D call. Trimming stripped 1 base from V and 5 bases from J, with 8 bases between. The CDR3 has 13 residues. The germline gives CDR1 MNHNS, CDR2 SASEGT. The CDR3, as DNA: TGTGCCAGCAGTGAAGGGCAGCGATATGGCTACACCTTC. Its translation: CASSEGQRYGYTF.

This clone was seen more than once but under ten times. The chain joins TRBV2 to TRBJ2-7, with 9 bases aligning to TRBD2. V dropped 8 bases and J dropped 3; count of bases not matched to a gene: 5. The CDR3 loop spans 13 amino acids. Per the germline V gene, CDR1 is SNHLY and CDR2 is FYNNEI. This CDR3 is CASLAGSGYEQYF. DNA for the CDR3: TGTGCCAGCCTAGCGGGGTCAGGCTACGAGCAGTACTTC.

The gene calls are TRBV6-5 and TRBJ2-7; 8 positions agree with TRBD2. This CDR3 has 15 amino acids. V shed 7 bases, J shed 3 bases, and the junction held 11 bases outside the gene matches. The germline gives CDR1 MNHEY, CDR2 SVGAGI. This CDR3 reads CASTRTGGAVYEQYF. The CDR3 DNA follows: TGTGCCAGCACCCGAACCGGGGGGGCAGTCTACGAGCAGTACTTC.

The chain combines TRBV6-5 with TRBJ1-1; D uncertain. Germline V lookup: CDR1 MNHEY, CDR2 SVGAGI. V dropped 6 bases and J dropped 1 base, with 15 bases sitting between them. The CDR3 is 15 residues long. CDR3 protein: CASSHPVGWNTEAFF. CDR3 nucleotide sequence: TGTGCCAGCAGCCACCCCGTTGGGTGGAACACTGAAGCTTTCTTT.

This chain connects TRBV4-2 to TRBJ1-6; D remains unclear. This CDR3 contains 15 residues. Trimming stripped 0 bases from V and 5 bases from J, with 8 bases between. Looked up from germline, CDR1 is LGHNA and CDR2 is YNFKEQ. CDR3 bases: TGTGCCAGCAGCCAAGAAGAGAGGAATAATTCACCCCTCCACTTT. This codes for CASSQEERNNSPLHF.

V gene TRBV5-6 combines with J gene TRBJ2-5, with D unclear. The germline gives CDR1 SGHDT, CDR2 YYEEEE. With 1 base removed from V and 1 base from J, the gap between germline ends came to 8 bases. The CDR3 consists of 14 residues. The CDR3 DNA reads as TGTGCCAGCAGCTTGCGCGGTATCCAAGAGACCCAGTACTTC. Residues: CASSLRGIQETQYF.

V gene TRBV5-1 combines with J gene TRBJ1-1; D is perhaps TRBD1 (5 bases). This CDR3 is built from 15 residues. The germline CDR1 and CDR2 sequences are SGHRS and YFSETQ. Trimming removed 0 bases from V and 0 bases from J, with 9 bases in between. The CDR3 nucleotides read TGCGCCAGCAGCTTGGCCGGGGGGATGAACACTGAAGCTTTCTTT. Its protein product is CASSLAGGMNTEAFF.

The CDR3 is CASSPTGSSGNTIYF. The CDR3 region has the DNA TGTGCCAGCAGTCCCACAGGGAGCTCTGGAAACACCATATATTTT. The rearrangement joins TRBV28 to TRBJ1-3; D might be TRBD1 (6 bases). The ends were cut back, 5 bases at V and 0 bases at J, with 11 bases in the middle. This CDR3 region has 15 residues. CDR1 and CDR2 (germline): MDHEN, SYDVKM.

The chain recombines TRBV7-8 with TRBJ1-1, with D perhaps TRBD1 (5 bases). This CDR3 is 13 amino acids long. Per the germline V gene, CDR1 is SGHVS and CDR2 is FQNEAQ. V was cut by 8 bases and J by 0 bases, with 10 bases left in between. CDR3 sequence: CASLGLMNTEAFF. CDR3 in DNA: TGTGCCAGCCTGGGACTTATGAACACTGAAGCTTTCTTT.

This chain's CDR3 is CASSIVRSGVYEQYF. The CDR3 DNA follows: TGTGCCAGTAGTATAGTTAGAAGCGGGGTCTACGAGCAGTACTTC. This rearrangement joins TRBV19 to TRBJ2-7, with 7 bases identical to TRBD2. The junction had 6 bases not matched to a gene; V was cut back by 1 base and J by 3 bases. CDR1 is LNHDA, CDR2 SQIVND, per germline (reference sequence). This CDR3 has 15 residues.

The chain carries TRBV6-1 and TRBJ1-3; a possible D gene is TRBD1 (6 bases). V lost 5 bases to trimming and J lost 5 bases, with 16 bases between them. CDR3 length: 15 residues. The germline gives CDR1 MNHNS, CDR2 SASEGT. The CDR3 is CASSNQGGWRNTIYF. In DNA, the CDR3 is TGTGCCAGCAGTAATCAAGGGGGATGGCGAAACACCATATATTTT.

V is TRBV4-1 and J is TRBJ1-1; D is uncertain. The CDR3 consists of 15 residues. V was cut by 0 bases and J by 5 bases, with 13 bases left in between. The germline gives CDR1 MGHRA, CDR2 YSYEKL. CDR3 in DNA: TGCGCCAGCAGCCAAGATCCGGGGAGTAGGACTGAAGCTTTCTTT. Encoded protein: CASSQDPGSRTEAFF.